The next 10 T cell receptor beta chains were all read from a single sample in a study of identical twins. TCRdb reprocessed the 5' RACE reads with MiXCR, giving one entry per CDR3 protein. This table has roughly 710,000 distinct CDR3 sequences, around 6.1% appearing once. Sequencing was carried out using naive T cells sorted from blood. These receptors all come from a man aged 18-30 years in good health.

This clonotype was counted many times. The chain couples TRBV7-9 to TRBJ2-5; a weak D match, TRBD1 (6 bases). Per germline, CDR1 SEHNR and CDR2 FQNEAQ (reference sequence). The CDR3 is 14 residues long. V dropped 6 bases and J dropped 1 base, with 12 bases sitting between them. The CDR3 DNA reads TGTGCCAGCAGAGCGGACAGCTTCCAAGAGACCCAGTACTTC. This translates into CASRADSFQETQYF.

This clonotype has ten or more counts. DNA for the CDR3: TGTGCCACCAGTGGACAGGGCGGTTTTGATACGCAGTATTTT. Translation: CATSGQGGFDTQYF. The chain is built from TRBV24-1 and TRBJ2-3; 7 positions agree with TRBD1. CDR3 length equals 14 residues. CDR1 is KGHDR and CDR2 is SFDVKD in the germline V gene. J lost 6 bases, V lost 5 bases, and 7 bases had no gene match.

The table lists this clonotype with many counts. The CDR3 region has the DNA TGTGCCACCACTCCGGACAGTAGCAATCAGCCCCAGCATTTT. Protein sequence: CATTPDSSNQPQHF. This chain uses TRBV15 with TRBJ1-5, with D perhaps matching TRBD1 (6 bases). The CDR3 length is 14 residues. Trimming shortened V by 7 bases and J by 0 bases, and 10 bases separated the two germline ends. CDR1 is LNHNV, CDR2 YYDKDF, per germline (reference sequence).

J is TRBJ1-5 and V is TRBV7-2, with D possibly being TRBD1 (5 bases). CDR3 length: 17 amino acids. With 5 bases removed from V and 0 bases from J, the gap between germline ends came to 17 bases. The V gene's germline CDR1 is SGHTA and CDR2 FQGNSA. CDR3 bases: TGTGCCAGCAGCCCCATCACAGGACCTAATAGCAATCAGCCCCAGCATTTT. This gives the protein CASSPITGPNSNQPQHF.

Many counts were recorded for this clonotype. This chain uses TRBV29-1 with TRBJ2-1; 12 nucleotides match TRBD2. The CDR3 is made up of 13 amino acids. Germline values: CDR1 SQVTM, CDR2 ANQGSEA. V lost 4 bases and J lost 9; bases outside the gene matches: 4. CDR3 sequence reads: CSVALAGGIEQFF. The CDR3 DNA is TGCAGCGTTGCACTAGCGGGAGGTATTGAGCAGTTCTTC.

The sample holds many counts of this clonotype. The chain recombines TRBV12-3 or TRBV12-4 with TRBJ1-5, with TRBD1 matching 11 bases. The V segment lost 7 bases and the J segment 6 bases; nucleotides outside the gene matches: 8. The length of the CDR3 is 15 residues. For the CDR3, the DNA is TGTGCCAGCACCCTGGAAGGGACAGGGGGTCAGCCCCAGCATTTT. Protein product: CASTLEGTGGQPQHF.

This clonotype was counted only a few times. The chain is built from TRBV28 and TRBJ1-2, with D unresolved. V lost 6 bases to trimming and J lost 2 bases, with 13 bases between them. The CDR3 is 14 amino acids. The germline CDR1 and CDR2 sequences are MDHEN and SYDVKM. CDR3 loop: CASSGAQLNYGYTF. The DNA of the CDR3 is TGTGCCAGCAGCGGCGCACAGCTCAACTATGGCTACACCTTC.

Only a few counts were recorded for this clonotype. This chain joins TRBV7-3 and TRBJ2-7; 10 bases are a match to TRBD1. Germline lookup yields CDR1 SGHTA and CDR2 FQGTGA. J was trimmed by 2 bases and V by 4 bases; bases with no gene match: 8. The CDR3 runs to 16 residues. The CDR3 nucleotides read TGTGCCAGCAGCTCCTCCCGGGACAGGGGCACCTACGAGCAGTACTTC. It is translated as CASSSSRDRGTYEQYF. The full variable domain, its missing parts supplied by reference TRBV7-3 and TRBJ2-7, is GAGVSQTPSNKVTEKGKYVELRCDPISGHTALYWYRQSLGQGPEFLIYFQGTGAADDSGLPNDRFFAVRPEGSVSTLKIQRTERGDSAVYLCASSSSRDRGTYEQYFGPGTRLTVT.

CDR3 in amino acids: CSAPGQGLAGGFLNEQFF. The CDR3 nucleotides read TGCAGTGCTCCCGGACAGGGACTAGCGGGAGGATTTTTAAATGAGCAGTTCTTC. The chain carries TRBV20-1 and TRBJ2-1; TRBD2 aligns across 15 bases. With 5 bases clipped from V and 7 bases from J, the junction kept 15 bases outside the gene matches. Germline V gene data show CDR1 as DFQATT and CDR2 as SNEGSKA (reference sequence). This CDR3 region has 18 residues.

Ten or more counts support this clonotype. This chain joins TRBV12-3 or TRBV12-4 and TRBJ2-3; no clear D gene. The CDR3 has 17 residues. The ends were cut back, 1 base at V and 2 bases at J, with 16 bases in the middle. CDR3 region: CASSLGTALGTTDTQYF. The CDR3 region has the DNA TGTGCCAGCAGTTTAGGGACGGCCCTCGGAACCACAGATACGCAGTATTTT.